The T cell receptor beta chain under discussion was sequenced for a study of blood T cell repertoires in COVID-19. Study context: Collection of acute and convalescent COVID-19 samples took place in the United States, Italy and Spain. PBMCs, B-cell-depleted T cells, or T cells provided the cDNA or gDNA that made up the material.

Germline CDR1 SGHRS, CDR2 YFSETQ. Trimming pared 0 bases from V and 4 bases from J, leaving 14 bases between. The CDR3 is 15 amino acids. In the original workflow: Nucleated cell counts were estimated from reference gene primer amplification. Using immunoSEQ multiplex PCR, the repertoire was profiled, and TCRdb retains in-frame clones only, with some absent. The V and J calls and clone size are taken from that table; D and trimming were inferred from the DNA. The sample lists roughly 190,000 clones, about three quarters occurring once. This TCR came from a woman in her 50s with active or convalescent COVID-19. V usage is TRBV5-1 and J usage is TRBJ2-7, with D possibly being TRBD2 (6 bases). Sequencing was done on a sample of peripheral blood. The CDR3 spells CASSLGTPGRYEQYF. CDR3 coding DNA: TGCGCCAGCAGCTTGGGAACCCCAGGGAGGTACGAGCAGTACTTC.